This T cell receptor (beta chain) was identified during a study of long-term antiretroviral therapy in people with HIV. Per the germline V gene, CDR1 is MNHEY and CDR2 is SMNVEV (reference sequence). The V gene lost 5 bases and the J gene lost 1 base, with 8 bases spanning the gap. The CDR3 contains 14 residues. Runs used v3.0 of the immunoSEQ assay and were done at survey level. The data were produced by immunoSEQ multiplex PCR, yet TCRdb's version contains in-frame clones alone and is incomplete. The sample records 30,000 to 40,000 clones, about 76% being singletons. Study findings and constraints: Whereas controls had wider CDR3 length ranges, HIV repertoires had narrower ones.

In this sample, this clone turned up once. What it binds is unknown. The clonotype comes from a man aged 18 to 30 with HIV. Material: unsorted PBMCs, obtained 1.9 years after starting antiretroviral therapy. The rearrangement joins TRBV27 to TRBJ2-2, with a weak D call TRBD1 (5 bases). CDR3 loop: CASSLDRNTGELFF. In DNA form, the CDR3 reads TGTGCCAGCAGTCTTGACAGGAACACCGGGGAGCTGTTTTTT.